A selection of T cell receptor beta chains follows, all from one sample in a study of Graves' ophthalmopathy and Graves' hyperthyroidism. TCRdb re-called the multiplex PCR reads through MiXCR, storing one row per CDR3 protein. The sample holds over a million distinct CDR3 sequences, 35% to 40% seen once. Sequencing was carried out using peripheral blood or thyroid tissue (not recorded which). These receptor sequences come from an adult man with Graves' hyperthyroidism. CDR3s leave out the opening cysteine and the closing phenylalanine or tryptophan. Only part of the rows carry a size: once, few, many, or a class if the clone is expanded.

>TRBV6-5|TRBJ2-7|once
ASRPTVAYEQY
>TRBV20-1|TRBJ1-2|.
GARDTGKGGYT
>TRBV20-1|TRBJ2-7|.
SAEQGQGKSGRLYEQY
>TRBV20-1|TRBJ2-3|once
SASIPADTQY
>TRBV7-9|TRBJ2-7|many
ASSPPLDRGAEQY
>TRBV20-1|TRBJ2-7|many
SASGGTGGLNEQY
>TRBV10-3|TRBJ2-5|few
AISEDRGETQY
>TRBV7-3|TRBJ2-2|.
ASSFIRQLF
>TRBV10-3|TRBJ2-5|.
AGSAGLRGTRY
>TRBV6-5|TRBJ1-6|.
ASSYRPIGGVNSPLH
>TRBV7-2|TRBJ2-3|.
AGAAGARDTQY
>TRBV2|TRBJ2-7|.
ASRGPGLASSYEQY
>TRBV5-1|TRBJ2-7|.
ASSVRQGASYEQY
>TRBV12-3/TRBV12-4|TRBJ1-5|many
ASNQQGVERPQH
>TRBV14|TRBJ2-5|.
ASNQDMRGATQY
>TRBV5-6|TRBJ2-7|many
ASSLAGASLEQY
>TRBV13|TRBJ2-7|many
ASSTLRGEQY
>TRBV7-9|TRBJ2-7|.
ASSFGLAGVGAAYEQY
>TRBV19|TRBJ1-2|few
ASSPSGSGTEANYGYT
>TRBV10-3|TRBJ2-7|many
AIRETSGSVSSYEQY
>TRBV27|TRBJ1-4|once
ASRPGTGEEKLF
>TRBV20-1|TRBJ1-6|many
SAKDGNSPLH
>TRBV13|TRBJ2-7|.
ASSPRIQAYEQY
>TRBV20-1|TRBJ1-1|.
SSHRSMNTEAF
>TRBV7-8|TRBJ1-2|.
ASAPAPGRYGYT
>TRBV5-1|TRBJ1-1|.
ASSVRQGSEAF
>TRBV13|TRBJ1-1|once
ASSGQGLKAF
>TRBV10-3|TRBJ1-6|.
AISDYYLGSPLH
>TRBV12-3/TRBV12-4|TRBJ2-7|few
ASSRQGGGGEQY
>TRBV29-1|TRBJ1-5|many
SVVAPNQPQH
>TRBV2|TRBJ1-5|many
ASSEQTHYNQPQH
>TRBV5-4|TRBJ2-6|few
ASSSWTGPSGANVLT
>TRBV19|TRBJ1-1|many
ASSPRRSEAF
>TRBV4-3|TRBJ1-6|.
ASSHERGQGYNSPLH
>TRBV6-1|TRBJ2-5|many
ASSQGMRETQY
>TRBV2|TRBJ2-7|.
ASSVVTSGEQY
>TRBV7-9|TRBJ2-6|.
ASSPARGGISGANVLT
>TRBV19|TRBJ2-2|.
ASSIVRGAGAGELF
>TRBV20-1|TRBJ1-6|.
SATHRGGSPLH
>TRBV10-3|TRBJ2-5|many
AISKEYQETQY
>TRBV6-5|TRBJ2-5|many
ASSNLAGGETQY
>TRBV5-1|TRBJ1-1|few
ASSLNTVGVRVNTEAF
>TRBV5-1|TRBJ2-2|.
ASSSTSEHTGELF
>TRBV6-5|TRBJ2-6|many
ASTGSGIGANVLT
>TRBV29-1|TRBJ1-1|.
SVESGGGTDEAF
>TRBV7-2|TRBJ2-2|.
ASSLESGMILREPF
>TRBV29-1|TRBJ1-1|many
SVSESLGQREAF
>TRBV7-3|TRBJ2-2|.
ASSLFAGANTGELF
>TRBV2|TRBJ2-7|many
ASTRQGGIYEQY
>TRBV28|TRBJ1-5|.
ASITGGARNQPQH
>TRBV7-9|TRBJ1-1|few
ASIQTGRDGAF
>TRBV7-2|TRBJ2-6|.
ASSLNEGQSGANVLT
>TRBV7-8|TRBJ2-2|.
ASSTTG
>TRBV25-1|TRBJ2-3|few
ASSDRGFDTQY
>TRBV20-1|TRBJ2-5|once
SASGTSGRRTQY
>TRBV29-1|TRBJ2-7|many
SVEVQGEAYEQY
>TRBV29-1|.|.
SVGGSGSTYNEQF
>TRBV7-9|TRBJ2-7|.
ASSLVRTVDEQY